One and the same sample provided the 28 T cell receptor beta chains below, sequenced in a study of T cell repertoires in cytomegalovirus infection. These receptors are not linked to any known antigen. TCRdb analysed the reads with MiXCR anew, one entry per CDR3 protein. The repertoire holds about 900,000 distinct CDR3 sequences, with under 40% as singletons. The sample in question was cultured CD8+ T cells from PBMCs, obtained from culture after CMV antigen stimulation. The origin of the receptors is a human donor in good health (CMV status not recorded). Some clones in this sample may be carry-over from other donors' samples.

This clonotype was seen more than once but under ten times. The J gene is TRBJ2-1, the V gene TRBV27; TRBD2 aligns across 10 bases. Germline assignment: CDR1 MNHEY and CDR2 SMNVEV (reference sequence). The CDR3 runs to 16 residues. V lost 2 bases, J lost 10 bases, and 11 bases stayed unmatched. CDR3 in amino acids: CASSLRLAGATGEQFF. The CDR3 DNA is TGTGCCAGCAGTTTACGGCTAGCGGGGGCCACGGGGGAGCAGTTCTTC.

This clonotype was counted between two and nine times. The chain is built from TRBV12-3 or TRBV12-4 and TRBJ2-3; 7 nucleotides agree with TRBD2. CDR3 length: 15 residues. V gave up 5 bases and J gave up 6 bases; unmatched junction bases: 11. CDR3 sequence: CASSIIAGPRDTQYF. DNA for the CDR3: TGTGCCAGCAGTATCATAGCGGGCCCCCGGGATACGCAGTATTTT.

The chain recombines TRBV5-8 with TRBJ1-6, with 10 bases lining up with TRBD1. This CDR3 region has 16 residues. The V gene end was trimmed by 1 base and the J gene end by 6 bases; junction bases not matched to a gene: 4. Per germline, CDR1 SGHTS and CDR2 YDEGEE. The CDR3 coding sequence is TGTGCCAGCAGCTTGAGGGACAGGGGATTTAATTCACCCCTCCACTTT. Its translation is CASSLRDRGFNSPLHF.

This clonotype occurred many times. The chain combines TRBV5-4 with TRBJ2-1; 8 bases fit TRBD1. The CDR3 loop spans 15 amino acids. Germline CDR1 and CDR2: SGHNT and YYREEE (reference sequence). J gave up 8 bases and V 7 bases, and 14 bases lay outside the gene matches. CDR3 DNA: TGTGCCAGCCCCAGCTTGAGTCAGGGGGCGTATGAGCAGTTCTTC. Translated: CASPSLSQGAYEQFF.

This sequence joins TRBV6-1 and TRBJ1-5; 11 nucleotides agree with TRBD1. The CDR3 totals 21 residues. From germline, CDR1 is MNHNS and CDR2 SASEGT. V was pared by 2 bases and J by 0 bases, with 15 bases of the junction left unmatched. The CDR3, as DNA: TGTGCCAGCAGTGAATTTTGGACAGGGGGCGCGGAGGAATATAGCAATCAGCCCCAGCATTTT. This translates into CASSEFWTGGAEEYSNQPQHF.

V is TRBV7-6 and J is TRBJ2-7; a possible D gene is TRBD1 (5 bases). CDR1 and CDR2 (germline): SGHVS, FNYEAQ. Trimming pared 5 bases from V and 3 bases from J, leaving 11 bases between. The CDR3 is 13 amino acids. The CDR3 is CASSPGSLYEQYF. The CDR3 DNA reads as TGTGCCAGCAGCCCAGGGTCCCTCTACGAGCAGTACTTC.

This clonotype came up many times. The CDR3 sequence is CASSPTAGLAEGDEQFF. The CDR3 nucleotides are TGTGCCAGCAGCCCCACCGCGGGGTTAGCGGAGGGGGATGAGCAGTTCTTC. The rearrangement uses TRBV7-9 and TRBJ2-1; D possibly matches TRBD1 or TRBD2 (6 bases each). CDR3 length: 17 residues. V lost 5 bases, J lost 8 bases, and 25 bases lay in between. CDR1 SEHNR and CDR2 FQNEAQ come from the germline V gene (reference sequence).

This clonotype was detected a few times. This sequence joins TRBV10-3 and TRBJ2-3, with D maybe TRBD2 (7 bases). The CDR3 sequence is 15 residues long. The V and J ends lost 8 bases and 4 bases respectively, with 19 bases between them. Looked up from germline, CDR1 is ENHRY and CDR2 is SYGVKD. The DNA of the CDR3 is TGTGCCATCGGTGGCGGGGGCCCCTCCGCAGATACGCAGTATTTT. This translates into CAIGGGGPSADTQYF.

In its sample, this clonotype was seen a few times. For the CDR3, the DNA is TGTGCCAGCAGTGAAGGGGACAGCAACACAGATACGCAGTATTTT. Encoded protein: CASSEGDSNTDTQYF. V usage is TRBV6-1 and J usage is TRBJ2-3, with 7 bases fitting TRBD1. The CDR3 sequence is 15 residues long. The V gene end was trimmed by 1 base and the J gene end by 2 bases; junction bases not matched to a gene: 3. Germline CDR1 MNHNS, CDR2 SASEGT.

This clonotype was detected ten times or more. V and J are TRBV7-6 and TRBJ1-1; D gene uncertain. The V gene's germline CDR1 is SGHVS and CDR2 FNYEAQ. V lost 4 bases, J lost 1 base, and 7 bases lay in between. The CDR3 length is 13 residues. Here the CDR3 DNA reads TGTGCCAGCAGCTCTCCAGGGAACACTGAAGCTTTCTTT. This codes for CASSSPGNTEAFF.

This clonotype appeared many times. The CDR3 spells CASSEHRAGEAFF. CDR3 coding DNA: TGTGCCAGCAGTGAACACCGCGCGGGTGAAGCTTTCTTT. V usage is TRBV6-1 and J usage is TRBJ1-1; D gene uncertain. Trimming cost V 2 bases and J 7 bases, with 11 bases left between them. The CDR3 is 13 residues long. Per the germline V gene, CDR1 is MNHNS and CDR2 is SASEGT.

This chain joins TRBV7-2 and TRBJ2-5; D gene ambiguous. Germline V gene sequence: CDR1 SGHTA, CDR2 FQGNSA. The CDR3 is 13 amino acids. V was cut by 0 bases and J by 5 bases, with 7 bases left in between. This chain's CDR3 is CASSLARMETQYF. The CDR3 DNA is TGTGCCAGCAGCTTAGCGCGGATGGAGACCCAGTACTTC.

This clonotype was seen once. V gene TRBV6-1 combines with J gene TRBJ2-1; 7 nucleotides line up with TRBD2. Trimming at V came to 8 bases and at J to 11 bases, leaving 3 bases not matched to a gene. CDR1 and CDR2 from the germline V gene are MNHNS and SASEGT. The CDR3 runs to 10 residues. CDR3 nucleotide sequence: TGTGCCAGCGGGGGGGATAAGCAGTTCTTC. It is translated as CASGGDKQFF.

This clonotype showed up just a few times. As DNA, the CDR3 is TGTGCCATCAGTGACTACCGAGGTGTAGAAGGGGGTGGCTATGGCTACACCTTC. Protein: CAISDYRGVEGGGYGYTF. The V call is TRBV10-3, the J call TRBJ1-2; TRBD1 might be the D (6 bases). The germline V and J ends were trimmed by 3 bases and 4 bases, with 24 bases remaining between them. Germline V gene sequence: CDR1 ENHRY, CDR2 SYGVKD. The CDR3 totals 18 residues.

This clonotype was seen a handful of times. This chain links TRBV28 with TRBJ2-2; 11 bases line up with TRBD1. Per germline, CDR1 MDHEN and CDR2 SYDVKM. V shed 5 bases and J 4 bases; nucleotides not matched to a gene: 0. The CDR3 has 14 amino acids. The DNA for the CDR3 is TGTGCCAGCAGTGGGACAGGGGGCACCGGGGAGCTGTTTTTT. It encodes CASSGTGGTGELFF.

The CDR3 is CALDRMHEQYV. As DNA, the CDR3 is TGTGCCCTTGACAGGATGCACGAGCAGTACGTC. The chain joins TRBV2 to TRBJ2-7, with D possibly matching TRBD1 (6 bases). Germline assignment: CDR1 SNHLY and CDR2 FYNNEI. The CDR3 sequence is 11 residues long. V was clipped by 11 bases and J by 5 bases, with 13 bases between them.

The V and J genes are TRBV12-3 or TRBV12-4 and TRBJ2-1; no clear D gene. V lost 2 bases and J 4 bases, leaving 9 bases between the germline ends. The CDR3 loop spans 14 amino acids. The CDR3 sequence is CASSLTKPYNEQFF. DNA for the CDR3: TGTGCCAGCAGTTTAACAAAGCCATACAATGAGCAGTTCTTC.

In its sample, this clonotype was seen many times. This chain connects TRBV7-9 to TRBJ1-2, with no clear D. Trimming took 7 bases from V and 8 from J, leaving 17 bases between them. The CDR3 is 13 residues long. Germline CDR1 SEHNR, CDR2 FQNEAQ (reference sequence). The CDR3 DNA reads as TGTGCCAGCACCGATAAGTTGTATGAAGGCTACACCTTC. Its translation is CASTDKLYEGYTF. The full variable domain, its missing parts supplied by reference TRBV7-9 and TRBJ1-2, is DTGVSQNPRHKITKRGQNVTFRCDPISEHNRLYWYRQTLGQGPEFLTYFQNEAQLEKSRLLSDRFSAERPKGSFSTLEIQRTEQGDSAMYLCASTDKLYEGYTFGSGTRLTVV.

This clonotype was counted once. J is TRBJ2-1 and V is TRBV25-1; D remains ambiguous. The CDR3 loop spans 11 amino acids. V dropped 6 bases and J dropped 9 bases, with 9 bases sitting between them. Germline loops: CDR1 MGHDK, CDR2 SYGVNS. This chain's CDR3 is CASRVDLEQFF. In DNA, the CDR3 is TGTGCCAGCAGGGTGGACCTTGAGCAGTTCTTC.

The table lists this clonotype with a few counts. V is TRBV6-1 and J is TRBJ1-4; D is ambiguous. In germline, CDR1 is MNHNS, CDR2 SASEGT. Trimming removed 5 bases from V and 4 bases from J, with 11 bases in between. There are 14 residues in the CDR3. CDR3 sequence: CASSYDTDNEKLFF. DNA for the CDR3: TGTGCCAGCAGTTACGATACAGATAATGAAAAACTGTTTTTT.

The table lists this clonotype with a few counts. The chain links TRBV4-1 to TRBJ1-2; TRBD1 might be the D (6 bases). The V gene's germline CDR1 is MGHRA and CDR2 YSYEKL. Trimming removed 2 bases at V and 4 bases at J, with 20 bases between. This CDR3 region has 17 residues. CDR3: CASSQPSELTGPYGYTF. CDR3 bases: TGCGCCAGCAGCCAACCGTCTGAGCTCACAGGGCCCTATGGCTACACCTTC.

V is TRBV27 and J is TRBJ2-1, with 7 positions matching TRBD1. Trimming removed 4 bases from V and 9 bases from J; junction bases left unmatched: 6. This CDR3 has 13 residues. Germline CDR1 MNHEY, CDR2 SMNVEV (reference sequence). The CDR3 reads CASSSDRVGEQFF. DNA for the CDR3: TGTGCCAGCAGTTCCGACAGGGTAGGTGAGCAGTTCTTC.

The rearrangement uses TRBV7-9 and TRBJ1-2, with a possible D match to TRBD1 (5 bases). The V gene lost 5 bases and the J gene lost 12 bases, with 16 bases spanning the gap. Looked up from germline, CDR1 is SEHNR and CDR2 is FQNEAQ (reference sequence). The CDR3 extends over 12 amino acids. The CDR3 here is CASSGTRGYNTF. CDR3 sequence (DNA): TGTGCCAGCAGCGGGACCCGAGGTTACAACACCTTC.

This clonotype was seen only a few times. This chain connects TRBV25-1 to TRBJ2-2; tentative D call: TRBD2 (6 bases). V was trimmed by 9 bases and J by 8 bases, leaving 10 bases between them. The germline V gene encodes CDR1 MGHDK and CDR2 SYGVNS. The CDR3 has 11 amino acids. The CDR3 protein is CASGRQGELFF. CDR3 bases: TGTGCCAGTGGGAGGCAGGGGGAGCTGTTTTTT.

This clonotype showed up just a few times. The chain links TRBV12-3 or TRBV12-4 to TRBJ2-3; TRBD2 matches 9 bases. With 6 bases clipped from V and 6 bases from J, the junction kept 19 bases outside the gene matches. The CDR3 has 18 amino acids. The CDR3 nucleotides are TGTGCCAGCAGCGTCAGTACCCACCTAGCGGGGATTAGGGATACGCAGTATTTT. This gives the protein CASSVSTHLAGIRDTQYF.

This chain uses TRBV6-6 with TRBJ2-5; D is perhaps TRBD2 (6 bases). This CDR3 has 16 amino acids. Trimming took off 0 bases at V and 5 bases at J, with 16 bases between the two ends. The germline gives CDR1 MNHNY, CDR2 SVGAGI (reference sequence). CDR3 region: CASSYSGGSFGETQYF. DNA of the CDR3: TGTGCCAGCAGTTACTCGGGGGGTAGCTTCGGGGAGACCCAGTACTTC.

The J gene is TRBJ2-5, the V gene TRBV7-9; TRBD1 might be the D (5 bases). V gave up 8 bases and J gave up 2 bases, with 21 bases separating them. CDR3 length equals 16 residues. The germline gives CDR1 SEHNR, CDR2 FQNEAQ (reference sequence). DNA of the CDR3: TGTGCCAGCTCCCCTACAACGAGACAGAGACAAGAGACCCAGTACTTC. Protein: CASSPTTRQRQETQYF.

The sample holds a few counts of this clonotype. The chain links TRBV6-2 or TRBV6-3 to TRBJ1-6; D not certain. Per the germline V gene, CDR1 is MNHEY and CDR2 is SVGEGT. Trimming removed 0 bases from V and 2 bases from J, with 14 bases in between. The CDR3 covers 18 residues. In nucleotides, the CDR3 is TGTGCCAGCAGTTACTCGAACTACGGGATACCCTATAATTCACCCCTCCACTTT. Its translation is CASSYSNYGIPYNSPLHF.